Listed below are T cell receptor beta chains from one sample, sequenced in a study of CD8 T cells in ankylosing spondylitis. TCRdb reanalysed the 5' RACE reads using MiXCR and keeps one entry per CDR3 protein. The repertoire has approximately 340,000 distinct CDR3 sequences, approximately 15% of them found once; the top ten carry approximately 1%. The sequenced sample was blood, either unsorted or a sorted T cell fraction (not recorded which). Receptors were obtained from a male donor with ankylosing spondylitis or in good health (not recorded which). The CDR3 runs from the conserved cysteine through the conserved F or W. The order of the fields is V gene, J gene, clone size, D gene, CDR3 DNA, CDR3 protein. A D gene is named only where the DNA matches it firmly. Rows may omit the clone size; those that give it use once, few, many or a size class.

v_gene: TRBV20-1
j_gene: TRBJ2-7
abundance: few
d_gene: TRBD2
CDR3nt: TGCAGTGCTAGAGATCCTAGCGGGAGCAGCTACGAGCAGTACTTC
CDR3aa: CSARDPSGSSYEQYF

v_gene: TRBV5-1
j_gene: TRBJ1-1
abundance: -
d_gene: TRBD1
CDR3nt: TGCGCCAGCAGCTTGGTACCAGGGGGGAACACTGAAGCTTTCTTT
CDR3aa: CASSLVPGGNTEAFF

v_gene: TRBV16
j_gene: TRBJ1-1
abundance: few
d_gene: -
CDR3nt: TGTGCCAGCAGCCAATCCGGCAGAACTGAAGCTTTCTTT
CDR3aa: CASSQSGRTEAFF

v_gene: TRBV5-1
j_gene: TRBJ2-7
abundance: -
d_gene: -
CDR3nt: TGCGCCAGCAGCAGCTCGAACAGGGTCGACGAGCAGTACTTC
CDR3aa: CASSSSNRVDEQYF

v_gene: TRBV5-1
j_gene: TRBJ1-2
abundance: -
d_gene: -
CDR3nt: TGCGCCAGCAGAAGGGTAGGGGGGCAAAGCCCTAATGGCTACACCTTC
CDR3aa: CASRRVGGQSPNGYTF

v_gene: TRBV6-1
j_gene: TRBJ2-7
abundance: -
d_gene: -
CDR3nt: TGTGCCAGCAGTCGGACCGCTAGTGGGTCCTACGAGCAGTACTTC
CDR3aa: CASSRTASGSYEQYF

v_gene: TRBV6-1
j_gene: TRBJ2-7
abundance: once
d_gene: -
CDR3nt: TGTGCCAGCAGTCTCAGGGGGGAAAGGGACGAGCAGTACTTC
CDR3aa: CASSLRGERDEQYF

v_gene: TRBV7-8
j_gene: TRBJ2-1
abundance: -
d_gene: TRBD1
CDR3nt: TGTGCCAGCAGCTTTGAGACAGGGGTAAGCAATGAGCAGTTCTTC
CDR3aa: CASSFETGVSNEQFF

v_gene: TRBV6-5
j_gene: TRBJ2-3
abundance: -
d_gene: -
CDR3nt: TGTGCCAGCAGTTACGCAGGGGCCAAACAGTATTTT
CDR3aa: CASSYAGAKQYF

v_gene: TRBV12-3/TRBV12-4
j_gene: TRBJ1-5
abundance: few
d_gene: -
CDR3nt: TGTGCCAGCTCGAGGGGAAGGGAGCCCCAGCATTTT
CDR3aa: CASSRGREPQHF

v_gene: TRBV12-3/TRBV12-4
j_gene: TRBJ2-7
abundance: few
d_gene: -
CDR3nt: TGTGCCAGCAGTTTACAACGGGTATACGAAAAGTACTTC
CDR3aa: CASSLQRVYEKYF

v_gene: TRBV15
j_gene: TRBJ1-2
abundance: few
d_gene: -
CDR3nt: TGTGCCACCAGCAGCGATTCAGGTTATGGCTACACCTTC
CDR3aa: CATSSDSGYGYTF

v_gene: TRBV5-1
j_gene: TRBJ2-3
abundance: many
d_gene: -
CDR3nt: TGCGCCAGCAGCTTTGTGGCAGGACGCACAGATACGCAGTATTTT
CDR3aa: CASSFVAGRTDTQYF

v_gene: TRBV29-1
j_gene: TRBJ2-1
abundance: -
d_gene: TRBD2
CDR3nt: TGCAGCGTTGAACCTTGGGAGCGGGGGGATTACAATGAGCAGTTCTTC
CDR3aa: CSVEPWERGDYNEQFF

v_gene: TRBV12-3/TRBV12-4
j_gene: TRBJ1-2
abundance: -
d_gene: -
CDR3nt: TGTGCCAGTTCTCACGGGGGCGGGTTTGGCTACACCTTC
CDR3aa: CASSHGGGFGYTF

v_gene: TRBV5-1
j_gene: TRBJ1-2
abundance: -
d_gene: -
CDR3nt: TGCGCCAGCAGCTCGACGGCAGGGGTCTTCGGCTACACCTTC
CDR3aa: CASSSTAGVFGYTF

v_gene: TRBV10-3
j_gene: TRBJ1-4
abundance: -
d_gene: -
CDR3nt: TGTGCCACAAGGGAGAGGACTAATGAAAAACTGTTTTTT
CDR3aa: CATRERTNEKLFF

v_gene: TRBV7-9
j_gene: TRBJ2-5
abundance: -
d_gene: -
CDR3nt: TGTGCCAGCGGGACCTTGGGGGAGGAGACCCAGTACTTC
CDR3aa: CASGTLGEETQYF

v_gene: TRBV5-1
j_gene: TRBJ2-2
abundance: -
d_gene: TRBD2
CDR3nt: TGCGCCAGCAGCCCTATGGGACTAGCGGGAGGGCCCGGGGAGCTGTTTTTT
CDR3aa: CASSPMGLAGGPGELFF

v_gene: TRBV30
j_gene: TRBJ2-1
abundance: few
d_gene: TRBD2
CDR3nt: TGTGCCCGCTTGATACCGGGAGGCCCCCGCCCCCATGAGCAGTTCTTC
CDR3aa: CARLIPGGPRPHEQFF

v_gene: TRBV12-3/TRBV12-4
j_gene: TRBJ1-2
abundance: few
d_gene: -
CDR3nt: TGTGCCAGCATTAAGACGGGGATGGTCTATGGCTACACCTTC
CDR3aa: CASIKTGMVYGYTF

v_gene: TRBV5-1
j_gene: TRBJ2-7
abundance: -
d_gene: TRBD1
CDR3nt: TGCGCCAGCAGCCCGCAGGGGGCCGAGCAGTACTTC
CDR3aa: CASSPQGAEQYF

v_gene: TRBV5-1
j_gene: TRBJ1-2
abundance: -
d_gene: -
CDR3nt: TGCGCCAGCAGCTCAACCGCGGATGGCTACACCTTC
CDR3aa: CASSSTADGYTF

v_gene: TRBV3-1
j_gene: TRBJ2-2
abundance: few
d_gene: -
CDR3nt: TGTGCCAGCAGGCTTTTTTACACCGGGGAGCTGTTTTTT
CDR3aa: CASRLFYTGELFF

v_gene: TRBV6-1
j_gene: TRBJ2-1
abundance: few
d_gene: TRBD2
CDR3nt: TGTGCCAGCAGTCGGCGGGGGTACTCCTACAATGAGCAGTTCTTC
CDR3aa: CASSRRGYSYNEQFF

v_gene: TRBV4-1
j_gene: TRBJ2-3
abundance: -
d_gene: TRBD1
CDR3nt: TGCGCCAGCAGCCAAGATTCCGGGACAGGGGGCACAGATACGCAGTATTTT
CDR3aa: CASSQDSGTGGTDTQYF